The T cell receptor beta chain under discussion was sequenced for a study of PD-1 blockade in classical Hodgkin lymphoma. The germline CDR1 and CDR2 sequences are SGHRS and YFSETQ. Trimming took 9 bases from V and 7 from J, leaving 16 bases between them. CDR3 size: 12 residues. The patients all showed relapse after autologous stem cell transplantation, while their brentuximab vedotin exposure varied. The protocol was immunoSEQ multiplex PCR, while the TCRdb copy is restricted to in-frame clones and leaves out a portion. The data hold tens of thousands of clones, with about nine tenths observed a single time.

This chain connects TRBV5-1 to TRBJ1-2; D is uncertain. The specimen comprised peripheral blood mononuclear cells (PBMCs), sampled at baseline. This TCR came from a human donor with classical Hodgkin lymphoma. The CDR3 protein is CANRTKTVGYTF. Here the CDR3 DNA reads TGCGCCAATAGGACTAAGACGGTTGGCTACACCTTC.